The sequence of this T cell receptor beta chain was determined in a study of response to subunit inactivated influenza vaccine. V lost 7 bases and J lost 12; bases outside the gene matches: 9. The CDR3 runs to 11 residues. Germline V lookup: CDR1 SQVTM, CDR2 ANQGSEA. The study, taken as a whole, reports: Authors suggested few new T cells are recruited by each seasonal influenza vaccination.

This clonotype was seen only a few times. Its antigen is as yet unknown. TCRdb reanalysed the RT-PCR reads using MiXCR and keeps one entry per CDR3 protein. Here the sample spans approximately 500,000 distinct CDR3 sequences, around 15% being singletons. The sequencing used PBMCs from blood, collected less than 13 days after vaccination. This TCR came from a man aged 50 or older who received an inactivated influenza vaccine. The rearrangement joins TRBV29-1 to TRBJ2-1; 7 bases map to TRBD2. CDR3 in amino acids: CSAETGGGQFF. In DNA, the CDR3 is TGCAGCGCAGAAACGGGAGGAGGGCAGTTCTTC.